This T cell receptor (beta chain) was sequenced in a study of metastatic and nonmetastatic thyroid tumors. The wider study: Repertoire comparisons spanned blood and tumor or nodule tissue from malignant and benign thyroid patients.

Nobody among the patients had been given any treatment before thyroid surgery. In the case of this clone: In this CDR3 the conserved last residue, phenylalanine or tryptophan, is missing, so a read error is likely.

The CDR3 length is 12 residues. Germline assignment: CDR1 MNHEY and CDR2 SVGEGT. As handled by the study authors: Construction of a distant-metastasis classifier for papillary thyroid cancer relied on CDR3 differences across clinicopathological groups. MiXCR reprocessed the PCR reads for TCRdb. The V and J calls reflect TCRdb's pipeline rather than the authors' work. The sample lists 53,000 or so clones, roughly 20% occurring once. The specimen sequenced was blood. V and J are TRBV6-2 or TRBV6-3 and TRBJ1-1; D unresolved. The sequence was collected from a female donor with papillary thyroid cancer or a benign thyroid nodule (not recorded which). Some clones in this sample may be carry-over from other donors' samples. CDR3 residues: CASNRLNTVAFI. CDR3 in DNA: TGTGCCAGTAACAGATTGAACACTGTAGCTTTCATT.